This T cell receptor beta chain was identified in a study of blood T cell repertoires in COVID-19. Study details: The cDNA or gDNA used as material had been derived from T cells, B-cell-depleted T cells, or PBMCs.

This CDR3 contains 15 residues. The germline gives CDR1 SGHTA, CDR2 FQGNSA. Trimming cost V 4 bases and J 5 bases; bases outside gene matches: 6. In the authors' workflow: Estimates of nucleated cell counts were drawn from the amplification of reference gene primers. TCRdb's table, derived via immunoSEQ multiplex PCR, lists solely in-frame clones and lacks some. That table is the source of V, J and clone size, and D and trimming were worked out from the DNA. The sample holds tens of thousands of clones, roughly 88% seen once. The rearrangement links TRBV7-2 to TRBJ2-5; 11 positions match TRBD2. The sample consisted of peripheral blood. The clonotype was recovered from a man over 45 with active COVID-19. As DNA, the CDR3 is TGTGCCAGCAGCTATAGCGGGGGGGCCGTGGAGACCCAGTACTTC. It is translated as CASSYSGGAVETQYF.